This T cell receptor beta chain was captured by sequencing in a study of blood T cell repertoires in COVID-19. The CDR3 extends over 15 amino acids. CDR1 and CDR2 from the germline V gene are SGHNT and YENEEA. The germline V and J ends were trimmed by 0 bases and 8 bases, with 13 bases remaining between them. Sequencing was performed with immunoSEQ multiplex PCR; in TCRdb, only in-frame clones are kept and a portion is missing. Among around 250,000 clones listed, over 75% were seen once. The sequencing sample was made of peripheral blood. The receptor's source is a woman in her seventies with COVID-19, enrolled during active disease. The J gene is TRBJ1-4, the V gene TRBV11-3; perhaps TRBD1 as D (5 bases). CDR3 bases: TGTGCCAGCAGCTTAGATCGGGGGAGGAACGAAAAACTGTTTTTT. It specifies CASSLDRGRNEKLFF.